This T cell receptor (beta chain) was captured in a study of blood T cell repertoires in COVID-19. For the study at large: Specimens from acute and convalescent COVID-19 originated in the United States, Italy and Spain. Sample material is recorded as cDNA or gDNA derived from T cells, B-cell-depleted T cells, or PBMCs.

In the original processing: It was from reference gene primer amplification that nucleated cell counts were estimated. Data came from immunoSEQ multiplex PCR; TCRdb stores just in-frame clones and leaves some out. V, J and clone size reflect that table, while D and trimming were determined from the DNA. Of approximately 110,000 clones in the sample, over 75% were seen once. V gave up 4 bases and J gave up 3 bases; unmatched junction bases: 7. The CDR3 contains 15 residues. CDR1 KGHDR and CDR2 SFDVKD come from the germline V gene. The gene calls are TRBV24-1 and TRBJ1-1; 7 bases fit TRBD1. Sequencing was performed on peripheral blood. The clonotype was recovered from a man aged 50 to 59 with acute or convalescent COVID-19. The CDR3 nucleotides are TGTGCCACCAGTGACAACAGGGGACGGGACACTGAAGCTTTCTTT. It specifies CATSDNRGRDTEAFF.